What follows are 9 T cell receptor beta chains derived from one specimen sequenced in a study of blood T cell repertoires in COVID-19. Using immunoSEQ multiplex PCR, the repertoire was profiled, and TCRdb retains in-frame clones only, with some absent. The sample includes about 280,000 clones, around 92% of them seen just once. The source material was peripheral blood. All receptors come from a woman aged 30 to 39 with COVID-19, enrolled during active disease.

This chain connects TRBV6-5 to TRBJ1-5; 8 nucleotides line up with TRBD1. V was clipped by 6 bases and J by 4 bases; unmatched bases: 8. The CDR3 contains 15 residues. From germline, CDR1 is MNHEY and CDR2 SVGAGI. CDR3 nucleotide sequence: TGTGCCAGCAGGGCGGACAGGGCAGGGAATCAGCCCCAGCATTTT. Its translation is CASRADRAGNQPQHF.

The CDR3 DNA sequence: TGCAGCGTGCCACCCCCGGGACTAGCGTCCGCTGAGCAGTTCTTC. This translates into CSVPPPGLASAEQFF. The J gene is TRBJ2-1, the V gene TRBV29-1, with 10 bases matching TRBD2. V dropped 6 bases and J dropped 9; count of bases not matched to a gene: 14. This CDR3 region has 15 residues. The germline V gene has CDR1 SQVTM and CDR2 ANQGSEA.

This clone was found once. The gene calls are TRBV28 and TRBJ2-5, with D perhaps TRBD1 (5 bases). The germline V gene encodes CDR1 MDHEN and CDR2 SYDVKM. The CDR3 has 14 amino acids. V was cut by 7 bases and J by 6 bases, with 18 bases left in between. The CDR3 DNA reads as TGTGCCAGCAATTTCAGGGCCAACGTGCAGACCCAGTACTTC. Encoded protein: CASNFRANVQTQYF.

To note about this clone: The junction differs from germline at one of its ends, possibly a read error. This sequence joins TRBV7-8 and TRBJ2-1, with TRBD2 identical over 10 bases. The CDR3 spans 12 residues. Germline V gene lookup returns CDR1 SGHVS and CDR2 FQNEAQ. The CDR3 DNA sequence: TGTGCCAGCAGCTTGGGGGGGACTAGCGATCTCTTC. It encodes CASSLGGTSDLF.

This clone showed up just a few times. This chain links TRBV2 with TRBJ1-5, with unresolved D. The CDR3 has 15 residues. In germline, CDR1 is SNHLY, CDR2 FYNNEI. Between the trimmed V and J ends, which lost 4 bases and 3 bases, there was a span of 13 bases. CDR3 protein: CASSGKTNYNQPQHF. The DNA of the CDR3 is TGTGCCAGCAGTGGAAAAACTAATTACAATCAGCCCCAGCATTTT. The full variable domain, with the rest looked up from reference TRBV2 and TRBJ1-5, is EPEVTQTPSHQVTQMGQEVILRCVPISNHLYFYWYRQILGQKVEFLVSFYNNEISEKSEIFDDQFSVERPDGSNFTLKIRSTKLEDSAMYFCASSGKTNYNQPQHFGDGTRLSIL.

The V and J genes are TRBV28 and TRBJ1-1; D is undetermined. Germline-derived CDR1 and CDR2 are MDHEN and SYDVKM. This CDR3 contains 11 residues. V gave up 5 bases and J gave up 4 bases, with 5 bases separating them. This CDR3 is CASSLSTEAFF. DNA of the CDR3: TGTGCCAGCAGTCTAAGCACTGAAGCTTTCTTT.

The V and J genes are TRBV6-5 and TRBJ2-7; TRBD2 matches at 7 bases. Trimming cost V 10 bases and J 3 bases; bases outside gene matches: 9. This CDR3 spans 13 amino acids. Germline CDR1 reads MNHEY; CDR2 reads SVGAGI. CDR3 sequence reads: CATREGMGYEQYF. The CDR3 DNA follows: TGTGCCACCAGGGAGGGGATGGGCTACGAGCAGTACTTC.

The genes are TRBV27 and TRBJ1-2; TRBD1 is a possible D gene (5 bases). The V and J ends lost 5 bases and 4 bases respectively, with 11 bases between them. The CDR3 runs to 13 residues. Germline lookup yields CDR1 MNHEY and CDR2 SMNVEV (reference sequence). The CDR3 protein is CASSPGLFYGYTF. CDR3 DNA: TGTGCCAGCAGTCCGGGACTTTTCTATGGCTACACCTTC.

The CDR3 region has the DNA TGTGCCAGCAGGACGCGGGGGGCGAGTCAGCCCCAGCATTTT. Protein product: CASRTRGASQPQHF. The J gene is TRBJ1-5, the V gene TRBV2; possibly TRBD1 for D (6 bases). Trimming left V 6 bases short and J 6 bases short, with 15 bases between. Germline lookup yields CDR1 SNHLY and CDR2 FYNNEI. The CDR3 is made up of 14 amino acids.